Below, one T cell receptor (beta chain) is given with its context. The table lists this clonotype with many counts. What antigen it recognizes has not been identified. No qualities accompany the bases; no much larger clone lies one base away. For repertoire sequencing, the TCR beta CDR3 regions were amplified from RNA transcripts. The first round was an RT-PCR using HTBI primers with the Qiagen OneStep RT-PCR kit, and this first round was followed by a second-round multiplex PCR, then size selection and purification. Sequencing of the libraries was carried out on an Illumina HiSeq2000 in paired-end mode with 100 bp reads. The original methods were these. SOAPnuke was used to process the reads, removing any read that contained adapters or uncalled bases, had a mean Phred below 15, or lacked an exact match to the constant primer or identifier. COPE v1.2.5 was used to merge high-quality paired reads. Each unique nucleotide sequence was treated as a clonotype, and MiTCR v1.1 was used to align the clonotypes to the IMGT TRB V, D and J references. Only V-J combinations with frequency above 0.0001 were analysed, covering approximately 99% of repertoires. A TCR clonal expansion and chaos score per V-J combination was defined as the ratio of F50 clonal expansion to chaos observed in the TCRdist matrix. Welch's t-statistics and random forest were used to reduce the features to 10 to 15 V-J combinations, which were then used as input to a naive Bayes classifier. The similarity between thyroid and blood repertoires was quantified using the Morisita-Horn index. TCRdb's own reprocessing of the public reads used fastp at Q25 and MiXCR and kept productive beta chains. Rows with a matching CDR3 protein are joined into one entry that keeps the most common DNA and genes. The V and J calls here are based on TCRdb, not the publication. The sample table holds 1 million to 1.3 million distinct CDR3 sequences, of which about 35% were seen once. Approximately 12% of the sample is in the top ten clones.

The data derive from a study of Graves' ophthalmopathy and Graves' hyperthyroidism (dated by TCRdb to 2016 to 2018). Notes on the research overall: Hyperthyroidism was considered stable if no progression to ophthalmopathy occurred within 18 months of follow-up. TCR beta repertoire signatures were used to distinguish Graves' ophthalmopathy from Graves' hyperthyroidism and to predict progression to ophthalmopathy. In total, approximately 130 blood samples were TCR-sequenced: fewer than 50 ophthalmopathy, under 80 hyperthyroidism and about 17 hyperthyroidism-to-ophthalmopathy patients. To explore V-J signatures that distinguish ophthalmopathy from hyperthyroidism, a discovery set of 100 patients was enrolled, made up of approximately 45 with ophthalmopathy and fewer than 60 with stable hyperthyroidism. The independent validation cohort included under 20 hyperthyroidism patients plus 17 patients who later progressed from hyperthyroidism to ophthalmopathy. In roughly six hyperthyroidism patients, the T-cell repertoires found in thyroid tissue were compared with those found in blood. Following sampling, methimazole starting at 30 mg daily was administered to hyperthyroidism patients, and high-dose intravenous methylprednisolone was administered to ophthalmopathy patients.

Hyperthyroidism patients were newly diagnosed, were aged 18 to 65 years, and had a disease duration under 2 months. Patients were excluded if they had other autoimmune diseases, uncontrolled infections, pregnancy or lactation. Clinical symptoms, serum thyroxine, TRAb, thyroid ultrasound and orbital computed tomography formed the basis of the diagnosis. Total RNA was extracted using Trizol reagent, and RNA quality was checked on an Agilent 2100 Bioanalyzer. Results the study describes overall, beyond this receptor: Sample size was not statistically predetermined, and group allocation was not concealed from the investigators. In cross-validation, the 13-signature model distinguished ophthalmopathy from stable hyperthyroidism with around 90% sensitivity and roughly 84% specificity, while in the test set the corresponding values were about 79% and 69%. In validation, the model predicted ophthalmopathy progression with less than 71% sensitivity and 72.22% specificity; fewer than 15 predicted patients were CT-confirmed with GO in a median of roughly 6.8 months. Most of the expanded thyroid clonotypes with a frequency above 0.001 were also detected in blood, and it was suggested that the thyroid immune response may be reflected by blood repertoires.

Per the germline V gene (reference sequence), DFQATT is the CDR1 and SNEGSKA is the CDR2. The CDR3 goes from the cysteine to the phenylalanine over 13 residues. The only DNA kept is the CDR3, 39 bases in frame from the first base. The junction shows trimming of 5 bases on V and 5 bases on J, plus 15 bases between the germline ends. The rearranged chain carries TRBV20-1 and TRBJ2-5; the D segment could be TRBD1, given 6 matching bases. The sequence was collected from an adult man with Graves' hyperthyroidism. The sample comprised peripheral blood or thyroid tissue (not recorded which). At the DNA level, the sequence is TGCAGTGCTGAGACACAGGGTCGGGAGACCCAGTACTTC. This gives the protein CSAETQGRETQYF.